This T cell receptor beta chain was sequenced during a study of T-cell memory formation after mild COVID-19. Study details: In these data, TCR clusters were largely donor specific.

The CDR3 is made up of 14 amino acids. The V gene's germline CDR1 is DFQATT and CDR2 SNEGSKA (reference sequence). V was pared by 6 bases and J by 2 bases, with 17 bases between. TCRdb itself ran the 5' RACE reads through MiXCR, one entry per CDR3 protein. The sample yields hundreds of thousands of distinct CDR3 sequences, approximately 18% seen once. Sequencing used PBMCs or a T cell subset sorted from them (not recorded which). The source of this sequence is an adult woman who had mild COVID-19 (a few samples of this study predate the infection). Cell type and time point are not known. V usage is TRBV20-1 and J usage is TRBJ2-7; TRBD2 might be the D (6 bases). The DNA for the CDR3 is TGCAGTGCAGGGAGGTCAGGGACTGCCTACGAGCAGTACTTC. The encoded protein is CSAGRSGTAYEQYF.